This section outlines one T cell receptor beta chain sequence together with its context. Its antigen is currently unknown. This specimen belongs to a study of cytomegalovirus exposure and HLA in healthy donors. Study-level information: According to later analysis, the same platform produced the 100 to 150 validation and 666 first-cohort repertoires. General study findings and limits: Three chains linked to CMV were shown in vitro to be specific for CMV antigens.

Some clones are missing from TCRdb's copy, which holds only in-frame ones; the method was immunoSEQ multiplex PCR. The sample carries about 60,000 clones, around 96% recorded once. Germline assignment: CDR1 SGHTA and CDR2 FQGNSA. V lost 5 bases and J lost 4; bases outside the gene matches: 4. The CDR3 covers 13 residues. Sequencing was carried out using PBMCs. This chain joins TRBV7-2 and TRBJ1-2, with 7 positions matching TRBD1. The source is a young man in good health and CMV-seronegative. The CDR3 protein is CASSPRDSYGYTF. The CDR3 coding sequence is TGTGCCAGCAGCCCGCGGGACAGCTATGGCTACACCTTC.